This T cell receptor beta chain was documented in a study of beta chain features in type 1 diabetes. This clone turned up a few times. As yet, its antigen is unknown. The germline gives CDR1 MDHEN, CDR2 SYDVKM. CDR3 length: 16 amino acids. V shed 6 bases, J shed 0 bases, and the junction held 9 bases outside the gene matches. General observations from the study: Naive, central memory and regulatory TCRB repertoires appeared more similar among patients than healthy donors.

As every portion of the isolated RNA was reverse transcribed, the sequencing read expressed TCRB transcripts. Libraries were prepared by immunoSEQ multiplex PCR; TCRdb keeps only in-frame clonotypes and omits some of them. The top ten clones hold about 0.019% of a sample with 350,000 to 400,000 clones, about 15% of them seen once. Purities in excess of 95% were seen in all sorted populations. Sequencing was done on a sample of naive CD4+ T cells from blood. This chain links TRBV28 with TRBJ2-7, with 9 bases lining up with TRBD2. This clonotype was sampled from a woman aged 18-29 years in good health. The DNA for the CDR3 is TGTGCCAGCAGCCTAACCGGACTAGCGAGCTCCTACGAGCAGTACTTC. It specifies CASSLTGLASSYEQYF.